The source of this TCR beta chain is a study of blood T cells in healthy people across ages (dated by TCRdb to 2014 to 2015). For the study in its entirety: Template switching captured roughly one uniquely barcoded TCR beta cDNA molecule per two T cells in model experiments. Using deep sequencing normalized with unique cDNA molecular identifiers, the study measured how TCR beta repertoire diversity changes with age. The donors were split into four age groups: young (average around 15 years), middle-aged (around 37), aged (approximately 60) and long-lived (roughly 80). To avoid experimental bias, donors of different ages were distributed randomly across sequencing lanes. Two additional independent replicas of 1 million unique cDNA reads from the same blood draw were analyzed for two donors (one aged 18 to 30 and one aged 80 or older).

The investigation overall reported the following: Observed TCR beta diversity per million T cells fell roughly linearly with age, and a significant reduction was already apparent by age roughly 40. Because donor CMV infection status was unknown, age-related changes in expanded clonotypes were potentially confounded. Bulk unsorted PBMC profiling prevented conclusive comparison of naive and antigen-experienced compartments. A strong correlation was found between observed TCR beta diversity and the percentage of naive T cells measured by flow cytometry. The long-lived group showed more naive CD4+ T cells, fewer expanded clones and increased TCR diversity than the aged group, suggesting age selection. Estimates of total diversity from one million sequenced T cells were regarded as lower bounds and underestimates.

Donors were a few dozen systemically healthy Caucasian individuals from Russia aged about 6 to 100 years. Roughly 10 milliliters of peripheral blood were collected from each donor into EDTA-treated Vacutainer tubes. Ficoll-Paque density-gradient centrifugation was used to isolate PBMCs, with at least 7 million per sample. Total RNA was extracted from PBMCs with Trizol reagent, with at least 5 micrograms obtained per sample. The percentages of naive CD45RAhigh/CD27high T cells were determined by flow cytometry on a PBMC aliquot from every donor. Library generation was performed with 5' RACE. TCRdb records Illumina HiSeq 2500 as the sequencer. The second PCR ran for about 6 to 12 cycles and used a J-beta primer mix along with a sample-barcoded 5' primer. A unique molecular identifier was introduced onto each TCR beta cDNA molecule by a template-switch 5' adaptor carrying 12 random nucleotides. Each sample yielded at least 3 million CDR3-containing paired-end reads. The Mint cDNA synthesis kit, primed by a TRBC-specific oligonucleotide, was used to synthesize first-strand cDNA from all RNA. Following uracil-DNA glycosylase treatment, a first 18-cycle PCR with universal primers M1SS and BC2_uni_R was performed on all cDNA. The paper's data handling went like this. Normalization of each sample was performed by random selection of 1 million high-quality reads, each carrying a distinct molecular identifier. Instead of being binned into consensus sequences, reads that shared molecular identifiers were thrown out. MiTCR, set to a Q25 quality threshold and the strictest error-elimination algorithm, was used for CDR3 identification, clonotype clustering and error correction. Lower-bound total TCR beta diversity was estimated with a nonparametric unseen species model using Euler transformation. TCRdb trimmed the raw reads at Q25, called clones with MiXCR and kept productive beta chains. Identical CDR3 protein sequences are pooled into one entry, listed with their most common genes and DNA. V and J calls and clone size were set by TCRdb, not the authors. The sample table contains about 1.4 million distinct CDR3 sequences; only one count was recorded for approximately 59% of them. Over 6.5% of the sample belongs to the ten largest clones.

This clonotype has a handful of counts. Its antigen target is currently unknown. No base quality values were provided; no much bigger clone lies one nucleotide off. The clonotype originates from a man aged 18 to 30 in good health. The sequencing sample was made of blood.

DNA sequence: TGTGCCAGCAGCCTCCGGGACAAACAAACAGATACGCAGTATTTT. Its translation is CASSLRDKQTDTQYF. The sequence links TRBV14 to TRBJ2-3; perhaps TRBD1 is the D gene, with 6 bases matching. The germline V gene sets CDR1 to SGHDN and CDR2 to FVKESK. V gives up 4 bases and J gives up 3 bases, and the segment between their germline ends measures 14 bases. The CDR3, cysteine through phenylalanine, is 15 amino acids long. Of the read, only the CDR3 DNA is kept; its 45 bases are in frame from base 1.